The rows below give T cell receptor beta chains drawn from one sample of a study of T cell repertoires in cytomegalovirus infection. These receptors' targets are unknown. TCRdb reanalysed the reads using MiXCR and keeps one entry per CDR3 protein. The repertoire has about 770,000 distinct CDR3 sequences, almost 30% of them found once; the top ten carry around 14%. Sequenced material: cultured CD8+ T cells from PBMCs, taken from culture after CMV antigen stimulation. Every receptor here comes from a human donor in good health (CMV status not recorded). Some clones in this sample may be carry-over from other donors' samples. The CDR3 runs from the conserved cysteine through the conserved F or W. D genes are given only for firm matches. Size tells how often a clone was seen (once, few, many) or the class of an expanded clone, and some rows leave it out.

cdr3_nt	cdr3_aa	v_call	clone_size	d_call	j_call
TGTGCCAGCAGCGGGGAAGACAGCTCCTACAATGAGCAGTTCTTC	CASSGEDSSYNEQFF	TRBV7-9	many	-	TRBJ2-1
TGTGCCAGCAGTTACTCCGGGGCCAGCTACAATGAGCAGTTCTTC	CASSYSGASYNEQFF	TRBV6-5	many	-	TRBJ2-1
TGTGCCAGCAGCACAACAGGGGAGAGCAATCAGCCCCAGCATTTT	CASSTTGESNQPQHF	TRBV7-9	many	TRBD1	TRBJ1-5
TGTGCCAGCAGTGGAAGTAGCCAGGACAACTTC	CASSGSSQDNF	TRBV2	few	-	TRBJ1-2
TGTGCCAGCAGCGCCACACGTAAGGCGGAGCAGTACTTC	CASSATRKAEQYF	TRBV12-3/TRBV12-4	-	-	TRBJ2-7
TGTGCCAGCAGCCCCGACAGCCCGTTGGGTGGCTACACCTTC	CASSPDSPLGGYTF	TRBV28	-	-	TRBJ1-2
TGTGCCAGCAGCCCGAGTAGAAGTGGGGAGCTGTTTTTT	CASSPSRSGELFF	TRBV7-6	-	-	TRBJ2-2
TGTGCCAGCAGCCGGCGGACAGGAACACCAGGCAATGAGCAGTTCTTC	CASSRRTGTPGNEQFF	TRBV7-6	few	TRBD1	TRBJ2-1
TGTGCCAGCAGCCTGAAAACCGGGGAAGAGCGAGAAAAACTGTTTTTT	CASSLKTGEEREKLFF	TRBV7-9	-	-	TRBJ1-4
TGTGCCAGCAGCTTAGATACAGGGAGTTGGGTCTATGGCTACACCTTC	CASSLDTGSWVYGYTF	TRBV11-2	-	-	TRBJ1-2
TGCGCCAGCAGCCCTTCGGGAGAGGAGATGAACACTGAAGCTTTCTTT	CASSPSGEEMNTEAFF	TRBV4-1	-	-	TRBJ1-1
TGCGCCAGCAGCCAAGAGGAGGGGGAATGGGAGGCCCAGTACTTC	CASSQEEGEWEAQYF	TRBV4-1	-	-	TRBJ2-5
TGTGCCAGCAGCCGCCCCCCGGGACTAGGACGCACAGATACGCAGTATTTT	CASSRPPGLGRTDTQYF	TRBV27	-	TRBD2	TRBJ2-3
TGTGCCAGCAGAGCGGGGCTATCACCCCTCCACTTT	CASRAGLSPLHF	TRBV7-9	few	-	TRBJ1-6
TGCGCCAGCAGCTTGTCAGTCACGGACGAGCAGTACTTC	CASSLSVTDEQYF	TRBV5-1	few	-	TRBJ2-7
TGTGCCAGCACCTCAGAGACCGGGGAGCTGTTTTTT	CASTSETGELFF	TRBV5-8	-	-	TRBJ2-2
TGCAGTGCTAGAGATATTAATAAAGGCCAGGGAATCACTGAAGCTTTCTTT	CSARDINKGQGITEAFF	TRBV20-1	-	-	TRBJ1-1
TGTGCCAGTATGCGCAGGGTAGGAGCAGATACGCAGTATTTT	CASMRRVGADTQYF	TRBV19	-	-	TRBJ2-3
TGTGCCAGCAGTCCCATTCCAGCTAGCACAGATACGCAGTATTTT	CASSPIPASTDTQYF	TRBV27	-	-	TRBJ2-3
TGTGCCAGCAGTCCCACCGGGACTGCGTTTCTGGCACCCCTAATCTATGGCTACACCTTC	CASSPTGTAFLAPLIYGYTF	TRBV28	once	-	TRBJ1-2
TGTGCCACCAAGGGGGTGCTCGGGGAGCTGTTTTTT	CATKGVLGELFF	TRBV24-1	-	-	TRBJ2-2
TGTGCCAGCAGCTTAGCGGGGGGGCGGAATACGCAGTATTTT	CASSLAGGRNTQYF	TRBV7-8	-	-	TRBJ2-3
TGTGCCAGCAGCTTAGGGCGGATTAACTATGGCTACACCTTC	CASSLGRINYGYTF	TRBV7-2	many	-	TRBJ1-2
TGTGCCAGCAGCTTAGGTCTAGCGAGCAGGTCGCAGTATTTT	CASSLGLASRSQYF	TRBV11-2	-	-	TRBJ2-3
TGTGCCAGCAGCCAAGATCGATTAGCGGGGGACTACAATGAGCAGTTCTTC	CASSQDRLAGDYNEQFF	TRBV4-2	many	TRBD2	TRBJ2-1
TGCGCCAGCCGCGGAGAGATGTACAGGGGGCCTTGGGACACCGGGGAGCTGTTTTTT	CASRGEMYRGPWDTGELFF	TRBV5-1	once	TRBD1	TRBJ2-2
TGTGCCAGCAGCTTAGGTATCCGGATACAAGAGACCCAGTACTTC	CASSLGIRIQETQYF	TRBV7-2	many	-	TRBJ2-5
TGTGCCAGCGCCCTACGTGTCCTGGGGTACCAAGAGACCCAGTACTTC	CASALRVLGYQETQYF	TRBV7-9	-	-	TRBJ2-5
TGTGCCAGCAGTTTAGTTATCTATCTGGATGGCTACACCTTC	CASSLVIYLDGYTF	TRBV12-3/TRBV12-4	few	-	TRBJ1-2
TGTGCCAGCAGTTATTCTCAACTGACTAGCTCCTACAATGAGCAGTTCTTC	CASSYSQLTSSYNEQFF	TRBV6-1	few	-	TRBJ2-1
TGTGCCAGCAACTTAGGACAGGGGGCTAAGGGCTATGGCTACACCTTC	CASNLGQGAKGYGYTF	TRBV7-9	-	TRBD1	TRBJ1-2
TGCGCCAGCAGCCTCAGGGGGCCGACGTTAGCTAACTATGGCTACACCTTC	CASSLRGPTLANYGYTF	TRBV4-1	few	TRBD1	TRBJ1-2
TGTGCCAGCAGCCAAGTGCCTGTTGGGTTGGCAGGCTCTCCTCTCGAGCAGTACTTC	CASSQVPVGLAGSPLEQYF	TRBV14	-	-	TRBJ2-7
TGTGCCAGCAGCTTACCCATGGAAGAGACCCAGTACTTC	CASSLPMEETQYF	TRBV7-9	many	-	TRBJ2-5
TGTGCCAGCAGTCGAGGACAGGGGTTCGATGAGCAGTTCTTC	CASSRGQGFDEQFF	TRBV6-2/TRBV6-3	-	TRBD1	TRBJ2-1
TGTGCCATTCCAGCGGTAGCTGTCCCAGATACGCAGTATTTT	CAIPAVAVPDTQYF	TRBV2	-	-	TRBJ2-3
TGTGCCAGCAGTTTATCGCTGGGACACCCCTACGAGCAGTACTTC	CASSLSLGHPYEQYF	TRBV27	many	-	TRBJ2-7
TGCGCCAGCAGCCAAGATCGGATTGGGGGGACAGTCGGCACCGGGGAGCTGTTTTTT	CASSQDRIGGTVGTGELFF	TRBV4-3	few	-	TRBJ2-2
TGTGCCAGCAGTCCTCGTCCCCGTGACTATGGCTACACCTTC	CASSPRPRDYGYTF	TRBV9	-	-	TRBJ1-2
TGCGCCAGCAGCCAACTTATAGACGAGTATGGCTACACCTTC	CASSQLIDEYGYTF	TRBV4-1	-	-	TRBJ1-2
TGTGCCAGTAGTATCCAGGGGGGGATTGATACGCAGTATTTT	CASSIQGGIDTQYF	TRBV19	-	-	TRBJ2-3
TGTGCCAGCAGCTTGGCGCCCCTTCGACAGTCTAATTCACCCCTCCACTTT	CASSLAPLRQSNSPLHF	TRBV5-4	few	-	TRBJ1-6
TGCGCCAGCAGCCATCCAGAGGGGGCCGGGGAGCTGTTTTTT	CASSHPEGAGELFF	TRBV4-3	few	-	TRBJ2-2
TGCAGCGTTGAAGAAGCGGGGAATGGGCAGTATTTT	CSVEEAGNGQYF	TRBV29-1	few	TRBD2	TRBJ2-3
TGTGCCAGCAGCTGGCCTAGCGGGGGACGGGAGCAGTTCTTC	CASSWPSGGREQFF	TRBV7-9	many	TRBD2	TRBJ2-1
TGTGCCAGCAGTAACGGGGACAGCAACTATGGCTACACCTTC	CASSNGDSNYGYTF	TRBV6-8	-	TRBD1	TRBJ1-2
TGTGCCAGCAGCTTGAACGTCGACACTGAAGCTTTCTTT	CASSLNVDTEAFF	TRBV7-6	once	-	TRBJ1-1
TGTGCCAGCAGCTTCCCCGCCAGTGGGGAGAGCAACACTGAAGCTTTCTTT	CASSFPASGESNTEAFF	TRBV7-9	few	-	TRBJ1-1
TGTGCCAGCAGCTTTCAGGGGCCTGCCTACGAGCAGTACTTC	CASSFQGPAYEQYF	TRBV5-6	-	-	TRBJ2-7
TGTGCCAGCAGTCCCTCGGGACCCACAGATACGCAGTATTTT	CASSPSGPTDTQYF	TRBV12-3/TRBV12-4	many	-	TRBJ2-3
TGTGCCACCAGCAGAGATCAGGTAGCGGGCGTACAGGAGCAGTTCTTC	CATSRDQVAGVQEQFF	TRBV15	few	TRBD2	TRBJ2-1
TGCGCCAGCAGCCAAGAACAATTTGGCTCTGGGGCCAACGTCCTGACTTTC	CASSQEQFGSGANVLTF	TRBV4-1	few	-	TRBJ2-6
TGCGCCAGCAGCTCGGGACTCAGTCAGCCCCAGCATTTT	CASSSGLSQPQHF	TRBV4-1	-	-	TRBJ1-5
TGTGCCAGCAGTTATAGGGCCGCGAACACCGGGGAGCTGTTTTTT	CASSYRAANTGELFF	TRBV6-5	-	-	TRBJ2-2
TGTGCCAGCAGCGGCGATGACTACTCCTACGAGCAGTACTTC	CASSGDDYSYEQYF	TRBV6-6	-	-	TRBJ2-7